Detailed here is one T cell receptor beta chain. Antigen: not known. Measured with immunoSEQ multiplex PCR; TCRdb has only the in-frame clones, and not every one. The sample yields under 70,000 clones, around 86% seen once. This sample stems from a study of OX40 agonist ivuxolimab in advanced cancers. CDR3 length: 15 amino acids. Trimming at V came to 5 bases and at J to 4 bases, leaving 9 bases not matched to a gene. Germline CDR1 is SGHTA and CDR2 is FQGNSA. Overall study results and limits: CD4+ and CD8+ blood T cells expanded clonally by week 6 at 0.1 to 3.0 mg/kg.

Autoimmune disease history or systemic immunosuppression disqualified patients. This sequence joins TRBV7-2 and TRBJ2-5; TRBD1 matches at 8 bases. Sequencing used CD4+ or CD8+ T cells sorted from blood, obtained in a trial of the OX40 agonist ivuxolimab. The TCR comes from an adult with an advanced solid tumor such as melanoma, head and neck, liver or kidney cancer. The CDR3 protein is CASSRFGQGLETQYF. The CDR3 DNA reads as TGTGCCAGCAGCCGGTTCGGACAGGGATTAGAGACCCAGTACTTC.